This TCR beta chain is drawn from a study of blood T cell repertoires in COVID-19. Study-level information: There were acute and convalescent COVID-19 samples, and they came from the United States, Italy and Spain.

In the study's own analysis: Nucleated cell number was recorded as an estimate derived from reference gene primer amplification. The data were produced by immunoSEQ multiplex PCR, yet TCRdb's version contains in-frame clones alone and is incomplete. V and J calls and clone size come straight from that table; D and trimming were deduced from the DNA. The repertoire has 23,000 or so clones, roughly 94% of them found once; the top ten carry 4%. The V end was cut by 1 base, the J end by 4 bases, with 18 bases between. This CDR3 comprises 17 residues. The germline gives CDR1 SEHNR, CDR2 FQNEAQ (reference sequence).

The chain has TRBV7-9 and TRBJ2-3; the D gene is possibly TRBD1 (6 bases). Sequenced material: peripheral blood. This sequence was found in a woman in her 50s with active COVID-19. CDR3 nucleotides: TGTGCCAGCAGCTTAGGGTCGGCAGGGGACCTTGCAGATACGCAGTATTTT. This gives the protein CASSLGSAGDLADTQYF.